This T cell receptor beta chain was observed in a study of Ad26.COV2.S vaccination and SARS-CoV-2 variants. Study as a whole: Intramuscular Ad26.COV2.S at 5x10^10 or 1x10^11 viral particles. Study-wide results and limits: Post-vaccination breadth of spike-specific CD8+ and CD4+ T cell responses was reportedly substantial.

Libraries were prepared by immunoSEQ multiplex PCR; TCRdb keeps only in-frame clonotypes and omits some of them. The data hold about 350,000 clones, with roughly 90% observed a single time. As to treatment: 19 received Ad26.COV2.S at low or high dose, single or two shots; roughly five received placebo; per-sample allocation not given. Vaccine and placebo recipients were sampled on day 63 after the first injection. Worth noting for this clone: What it binds is not known. Compared with germline, one end of the junction differs, possibly owing to a read error.

The sequenced sample was peripheral blood, obtained in a trial of Ad26.COV2.S vaccine versus placebo. This TCR was recovered from a person aged 18-60 years who received the Ad26.COV2.S COVID-19 vaccine or a placebo.

The CDR3 nucleotides are TGTGCTAGCAGCTCGACGACCCGGGCCCACGAAAAACTGTTTTTT. This sequence encodes CASSSTTRAHEKLFF. The V and J genes are TRBV7-7 and TRBJ1-4, with D hard to call. This CDR3 is 15 amino acids long. CDR1 is SSHAT and CDR2 is FNYEAQ in the germline V gene (reference sequence).